This T cell receptor (beta chain) was documented in a study of T cells in localized non-small cell lung cancer (dated by TCRdb to 2020 to 2021). About the full investigation: The study analyzed T cell repertoires of 200 to 300 early-stage NSCLC patients, comparing tumors and uninvolved tumor-adjacent lungs. The cohort consisted of around 250 treatment-naive NSCLC patients whose localized lung tumors had been resected. NSCLC patients had a mean age of roughly 69 years, and around 140 were male and around 99 female. Beyond this particular receptor, the publication reports: A median of approximately 57 of the top 100 tumor clones were detected in paired uninvolved adjacent lung, and 25 to 35 of these tumor clones were also found among the top 100 clones of the paired uninvolved adjacent lung. Uninvolved tumor-adjacent lung showed the highest T cell clonality, higher than tumor, which suggests more focused antigenic responses in the uninvolved tumor-adjacent lung. Higher T cell density in blood was associated with longer overall survival, whereas higher clonality in adjacent lung was associated with shorter survival. Because the study design was exploratory, TCR variables were selected using unadjusted p-values without false-discovery rate correction. Because multi-region sequencing of the tumors was not done, intratumor heterogeneity could not be ruled out.

At diagnosis, peripheral blood, uninvolved tumor-adjacent lung and tumor were collected and stored as a combination of fresh-frozen and FFPE material. For TCR repertoire profiling, the blood samples were analyzed as peripheral blood mononuclear cells. Notes on this clone: Its antigen is currently not known. Base qualities are not at hand, and no much larger clone is one base apart.

TCR beta CDR3 regions were sequenced from DNA using the immunoSEQ Assay. In the paper's pipeline: To compute T cell density, TCR beta template counts were normalized to usable DNA, which was estimated by amplifying housekeeping genes. Using the preseqR package, richness was estimated by extrapolating to 120,000 templates for tissue samples and 400,000 templates for PBMC samples. Clonality was taken to be one minus Pielou's evenness. Differential abundance testing on productive amino-acid clonotypes, with a minimum total count of 5 and an alpha of 0.1, was used to identify tissue-enriched TCRs. The Jaccard Index and the Morisita Overlap Index were used to measure repertoire overlap between compartments. GLIPH grouped TCR beta CDR3s together with public tetramer-defined viral CDR3s, and a viral motif had to include at least three viral sequences and show V-gene enrichment. TCRdb obtained this table from immuneACCESS and retained in-frame rearrangements with V and J assigned. These tables miss some clones; where compared with another copy, unresolved V genes account for less than half of the shortfall, and the remainder is unexplained. Clonal size and the V and J genes are those of that table, whereas D and trimming came from the DNA. This sample lists 30,000 to 45,000 clones; 87% were detected once. The ten largest make up 6.5% to 9% of the sample.

V is reduced by 2 bases and J by 4 bases, leaving a spacing of 13 bases between them. The germline V gene provides CDR1 SGHVS and CDR2 FNYEAQ. From its cysteine to its phenylalanine, the CDR3 spans 15 amino acids. Kept here is only the CDR3 DNA, which spans 45 bases and is read in frame from base 1. The sequence is built from TRBV7-6 and TRBJ2-3; the D segment is perhaps TRBD1 or TRBD2, each sharing 5 matched bases. The sample in question was peripheral blood, obtained before any cancer treatment. The sequence was collected from a woman aged 40-75 years with stage I lung adenocarcinoma. The CDR3 region: CASSLQLRGSDTQYF. The sequenced DNA is TGTGCCAGCAGCTTACAGTTGAGGGGTTCAGATACGCAGTATTTT.